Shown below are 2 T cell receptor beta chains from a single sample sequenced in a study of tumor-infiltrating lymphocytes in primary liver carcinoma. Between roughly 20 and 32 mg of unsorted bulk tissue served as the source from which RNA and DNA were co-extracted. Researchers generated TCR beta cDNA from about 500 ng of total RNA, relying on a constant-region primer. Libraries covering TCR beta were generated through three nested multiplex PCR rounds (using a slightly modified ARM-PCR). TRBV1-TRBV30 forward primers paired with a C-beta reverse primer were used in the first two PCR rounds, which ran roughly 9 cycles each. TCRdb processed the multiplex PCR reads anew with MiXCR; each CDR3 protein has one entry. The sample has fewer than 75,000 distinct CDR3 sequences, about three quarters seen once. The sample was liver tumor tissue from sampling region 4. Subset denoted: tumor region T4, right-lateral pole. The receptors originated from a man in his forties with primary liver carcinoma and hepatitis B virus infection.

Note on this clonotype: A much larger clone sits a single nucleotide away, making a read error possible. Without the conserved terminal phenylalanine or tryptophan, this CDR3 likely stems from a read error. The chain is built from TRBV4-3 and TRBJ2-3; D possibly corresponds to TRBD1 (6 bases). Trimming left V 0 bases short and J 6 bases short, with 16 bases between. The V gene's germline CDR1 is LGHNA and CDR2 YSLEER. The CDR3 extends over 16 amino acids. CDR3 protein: CASSQEERQRGDTQYS. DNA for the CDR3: TGCGCCAGCAGCCAAGAAGAGCGGCAAAGGGGGGATACGCAGTATTCT.

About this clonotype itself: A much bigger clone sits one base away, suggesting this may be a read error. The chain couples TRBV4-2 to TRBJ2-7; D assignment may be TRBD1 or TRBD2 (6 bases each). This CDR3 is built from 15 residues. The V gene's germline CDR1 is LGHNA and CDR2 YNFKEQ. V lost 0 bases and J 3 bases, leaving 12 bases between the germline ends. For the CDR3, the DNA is TGTGCCAGCAGCCAAGATAAGGGGGGCGGCTACGAGCAGTACTTC. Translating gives CASSQDKGGGYEQYF.